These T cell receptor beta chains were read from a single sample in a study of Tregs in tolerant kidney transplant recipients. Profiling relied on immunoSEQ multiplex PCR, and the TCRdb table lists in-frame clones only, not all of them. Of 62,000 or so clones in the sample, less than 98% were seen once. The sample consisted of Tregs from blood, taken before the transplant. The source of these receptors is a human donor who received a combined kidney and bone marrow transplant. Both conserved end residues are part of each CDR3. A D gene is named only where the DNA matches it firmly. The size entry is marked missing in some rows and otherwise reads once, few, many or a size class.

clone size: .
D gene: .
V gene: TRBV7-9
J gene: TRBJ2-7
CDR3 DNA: TGTGCCAGCAGCTTCAGCGGAAACTCCTACGAGCAGTACTTC
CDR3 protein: CASSFSGNSYEQYF

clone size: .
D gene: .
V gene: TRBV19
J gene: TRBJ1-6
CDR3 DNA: TGTGCCAGTAGTCGATCGAGAAACTCCCTCTATAATTCACCCCTCCACTTT
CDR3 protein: CASSRSRNSLYNSPLHF

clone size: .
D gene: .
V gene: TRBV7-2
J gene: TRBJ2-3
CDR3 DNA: TGTGCCAGCAGCTTAGTTCGGTTACCAGATACGCAGTATTTT
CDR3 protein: CASSLVRLPDTQYF

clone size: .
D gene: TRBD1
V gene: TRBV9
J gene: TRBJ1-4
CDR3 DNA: TGTGCCAGCGGACTGGGACAGGGTGTTGAAAAACTGTTTTTT
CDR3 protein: CASGLGQGVEKLFF

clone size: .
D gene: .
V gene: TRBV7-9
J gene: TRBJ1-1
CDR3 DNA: TGTGCCAGCAGCGATCAGGGACATGAAGAAGCTTTCTTT
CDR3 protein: CASSDQGHEEAFF

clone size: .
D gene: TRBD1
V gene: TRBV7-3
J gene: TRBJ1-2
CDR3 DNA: TGTGCCAGCAGACCAGGACAGGGGGCGAGTGGCTACACCTTC
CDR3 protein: CASRPGQGASGYTF

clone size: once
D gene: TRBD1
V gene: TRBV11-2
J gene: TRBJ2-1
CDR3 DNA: TGTGCCAGCAGCCTTGTAATGTCCGGGACAGGGTTCGGCAATGAGCAGTTCTTC
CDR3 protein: CASSLVMSGTGFGNEQFF

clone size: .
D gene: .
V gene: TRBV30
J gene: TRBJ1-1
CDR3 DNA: TGTGCCTGGAGTCAGACAGCGAACACTGAAGCTTTCTTT
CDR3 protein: CAWSQTANTEAFF

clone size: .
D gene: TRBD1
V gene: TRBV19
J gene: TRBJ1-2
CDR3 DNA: TGTGCCAGTAGGTCCGGGACAGAGGCGAGAAGAGATGGCTACACCTTC
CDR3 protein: CASRSGTEARRDGYTF

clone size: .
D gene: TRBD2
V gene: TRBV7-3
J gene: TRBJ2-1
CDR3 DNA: TGTGCCAGCAGCTTACTCCGGGGGGGCCGGGATGAGCAGTTCTTC
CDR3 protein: CASSLLRGGRDEQFF

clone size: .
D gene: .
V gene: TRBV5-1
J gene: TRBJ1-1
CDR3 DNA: TGCGCCAGCAGCTTGTGGGGGGGCAAGGGTGAAGCTTTCTTT
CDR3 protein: CASSLWGGKGEAFF

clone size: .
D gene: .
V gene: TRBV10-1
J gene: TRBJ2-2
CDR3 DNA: TGCGCCAGGTACCTCCAATTACAGGGTTACACCGGGGAGCTGTTTTTT
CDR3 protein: CARYLQLQGYTGELFF

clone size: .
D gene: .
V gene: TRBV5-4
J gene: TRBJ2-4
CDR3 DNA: TGTGCCAGCAGCGCCAGGGGTTTCAAAAACATTCAGTACTTC
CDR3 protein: CASSARGFKNIQYF

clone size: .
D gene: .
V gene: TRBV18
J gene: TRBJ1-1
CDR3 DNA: TGTGCCAGCTCACCTCCTAACACAGCAAACACTGAAGCTTTCTTT
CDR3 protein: CASSPPNTANTEAFF

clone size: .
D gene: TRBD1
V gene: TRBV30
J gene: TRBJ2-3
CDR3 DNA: TGTGCCTGGGAGATGGACAGGGGCCCCACAGATACGCAGTATTTT
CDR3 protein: CAWEMDRGPTDTQYF

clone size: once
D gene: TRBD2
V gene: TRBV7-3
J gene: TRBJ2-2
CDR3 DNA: TGTGCCAGCAGACCGGGGGGGTCGAACACCGGGGAGCTGTTTTTT
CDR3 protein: CASRPGGSNTGELFF

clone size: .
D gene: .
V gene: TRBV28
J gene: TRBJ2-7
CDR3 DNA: TGTGCCAGCAGTTTTATCGCGGCAGGGGGGAGCTACGAGCAGTACTTC
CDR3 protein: CASSFIAAGGSYEQYF

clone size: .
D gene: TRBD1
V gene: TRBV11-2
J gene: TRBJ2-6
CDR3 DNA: TGTGCCAGCGCCCGGGACAGGGGAATGGCTGGGGCCAACGTCCTGACTTTC
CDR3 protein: CASARDRGMAGANVLTF